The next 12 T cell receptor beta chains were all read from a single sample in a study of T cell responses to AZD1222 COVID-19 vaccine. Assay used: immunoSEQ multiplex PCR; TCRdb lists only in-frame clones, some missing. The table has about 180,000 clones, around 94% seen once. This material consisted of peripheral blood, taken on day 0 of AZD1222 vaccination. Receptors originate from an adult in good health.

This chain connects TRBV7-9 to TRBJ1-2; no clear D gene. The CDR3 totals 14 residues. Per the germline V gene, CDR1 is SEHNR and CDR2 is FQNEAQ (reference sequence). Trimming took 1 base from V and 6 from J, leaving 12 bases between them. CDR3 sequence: CASSLGLTGDGYTF. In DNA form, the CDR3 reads TGTGCCAGCAGCTTAGGTCTTACGGGAGATGGCTACACCTTC. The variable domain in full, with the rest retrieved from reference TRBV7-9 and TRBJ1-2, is DTGVSQNPRHKITKRGQNVTFRCDPISEHNRLYWYRQTLGQGPEFLTYFQNEAQLEKSRLLSDRFSAERPKGSFSTLEIQRTEQGDSAMYLCASSLGLTGDGYTFGSGTRLTVV.

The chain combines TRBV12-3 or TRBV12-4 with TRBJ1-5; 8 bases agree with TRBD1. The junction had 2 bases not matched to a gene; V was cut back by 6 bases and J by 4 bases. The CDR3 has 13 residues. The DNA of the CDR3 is TGTGCCAGCAGCGACAGGGGAAATCAGCCCCAGCATTTT. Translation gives CASSDRGNQPQHF.

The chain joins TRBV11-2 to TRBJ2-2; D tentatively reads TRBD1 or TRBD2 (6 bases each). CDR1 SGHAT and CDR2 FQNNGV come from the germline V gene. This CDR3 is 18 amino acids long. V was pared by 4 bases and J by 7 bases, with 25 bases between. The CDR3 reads CASSSNIGSGAQGGELFF. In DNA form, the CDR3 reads TGTGCCAGCAGCTCTAACATAGGATCGGGGGCGCAGGGCGGGGAGCTGTTTTTT. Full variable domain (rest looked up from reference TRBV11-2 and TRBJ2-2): EAGVAQSPRYKIIEKRQSVAFWCNPISGHATLYWYQQILGQGPKLLIQFQNNGVVDDSQLPKDRFSAERLKGVDSTLKIQPAKLEDSAVYLCASSSNIGSGAQGGELFFGEGSRLTVL.

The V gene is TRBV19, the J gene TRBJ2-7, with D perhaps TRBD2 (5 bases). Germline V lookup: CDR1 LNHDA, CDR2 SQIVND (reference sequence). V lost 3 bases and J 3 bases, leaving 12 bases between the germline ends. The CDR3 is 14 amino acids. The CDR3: CASSIGLAGYEQYF. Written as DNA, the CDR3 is TGTGCCAGTAGTATCGGACTGGCGGGCTACGAGCAGTACTTC.

DNA for the CDR3: TGTGCCAGCAGCCCACTGGTGACAGACTCCTACAATGAGCAGTTCTTC. This gives the protein CASSPLVTDSYNEQFF. V is TRBV14 and J is TRBJ2-1; tentatively, D is TRBD1 (5 bases). The CDR3 is made up of 16 amino acids. The V end was cut by 4 bases, the J end by 0 bases, with 13 bases between. Per the germline V gene, CDR1 is SGHDN and CDR2 is FVKESK.

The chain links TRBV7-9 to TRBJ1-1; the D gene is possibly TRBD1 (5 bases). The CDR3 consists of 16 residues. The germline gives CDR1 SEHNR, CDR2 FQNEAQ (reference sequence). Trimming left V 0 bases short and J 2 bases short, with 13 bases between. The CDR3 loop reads CASSLALGDGNTEAFF. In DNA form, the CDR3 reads TGTGCCAGCAGCTTAGCGCTTGGGGACGGTAACACTGAAGCTTTCTTT.

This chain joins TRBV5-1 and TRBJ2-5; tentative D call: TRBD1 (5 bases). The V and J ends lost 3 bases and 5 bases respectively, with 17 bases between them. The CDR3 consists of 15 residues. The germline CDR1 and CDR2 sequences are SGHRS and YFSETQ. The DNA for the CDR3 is TGCGCCAGCAGCTCTGACGGAACCCCAGGGGAGACCCAGTACTTC. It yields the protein CASSSDGTPGETQYF.

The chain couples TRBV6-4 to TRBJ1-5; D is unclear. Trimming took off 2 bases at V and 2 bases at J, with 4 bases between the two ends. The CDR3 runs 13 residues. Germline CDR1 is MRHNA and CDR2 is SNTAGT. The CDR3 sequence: CASSDRGNQPQHF. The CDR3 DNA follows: TGTGCCAGCAGTGACAGGGGCAATCAGCCCCAGCATTTT.

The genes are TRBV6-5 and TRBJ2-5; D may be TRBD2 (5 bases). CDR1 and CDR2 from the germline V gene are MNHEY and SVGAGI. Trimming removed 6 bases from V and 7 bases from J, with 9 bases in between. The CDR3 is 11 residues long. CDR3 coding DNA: TGTGCCAGCAGCCCCGAGGGGACCCAGTACTTC. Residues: CASSPEGTQYF.

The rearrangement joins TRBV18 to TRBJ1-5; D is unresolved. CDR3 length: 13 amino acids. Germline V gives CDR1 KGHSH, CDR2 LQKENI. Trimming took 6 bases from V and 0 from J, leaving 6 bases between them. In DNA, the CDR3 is TGTGCCAGCTCCGCTGATAGCAATCAGCCCCAGCATTTT. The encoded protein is CASSADSNQPQHF.

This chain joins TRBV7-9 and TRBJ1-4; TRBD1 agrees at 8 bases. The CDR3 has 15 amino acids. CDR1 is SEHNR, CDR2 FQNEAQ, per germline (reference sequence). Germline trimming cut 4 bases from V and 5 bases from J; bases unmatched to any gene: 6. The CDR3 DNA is TGTGCCAGCAGCTCCCTGACAGGGGAAAATGAAAAACTGTTTTTT. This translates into CASSSLTGENEKLFF.

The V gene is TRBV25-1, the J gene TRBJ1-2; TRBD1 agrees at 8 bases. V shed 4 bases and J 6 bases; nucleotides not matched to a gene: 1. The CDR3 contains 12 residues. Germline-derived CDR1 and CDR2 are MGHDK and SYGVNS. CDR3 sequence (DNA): TGTGCCAGCAGTGCAGGGGGCGATGGCTACACCTTC. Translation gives CASSAGGDGYTF.